The 13 T cell receptor beta chains reported below all come from one sample, sequenced in a study of neoadjuvant anti-PD-1 for oral cavity cancer. Repertoires were generated with immunoSEQ multiplex PCR, while TCRdb's copy carries only in-frame clones and drops some. The sample lists tens of thousands of clones; 26% were seen once. Time point in this sample: after neoadjuvant nivolumab, at surgical resection. Sequences were derived from tumor tissue, sampled after nivolumab (anti-PD-1) treatment. The receptors here all came from a person aged 35-79 years with oral cavity squamous cell carcinoma.

This clone was observed a handful of times. The chain carries TRBV19 and TRBJ2-1; D gene ambiguous. The CDR3 length is 12 residues. V lost 8 bases, J lost 3 bases, and 8 bases lay in between. Germline CDR1 reads LNHDA; CDR2 reads SQIVND (reference sequence). The DNA for the CDR3 is TGTGCCAGTGCTTTGGACTACAATGAGCAGTTCTTC. This codes for CASALDYNEQFF.

This clone counts as medium-sized. The chain employs TRBV7-3 and TRBJ1-2; 8 bases are shared with TRBD1. This CDR3 is 16 amino acids long. The germline V gene encodes CDR1 SGHTA and CDR2 FQGTGA. The ends lost 5 bases at V and 4 bases at J; junction bases unmatched: 12. Here the CDR3 DNA reads TGTGCCAGCAGCCAAGGGGCAGGGGGCCTTTCCTATGGCTACACCTTC. It is translated as CASSQGAGGLSYGYTF.

V is TRBV28 and J is TRBJ1-4, with D unresolved. The CDR3 consists of 12 residues. V lost 2 bases, J lost 8 bases, and 6 bases lay in between. The germline CDR1 and CDR2 sequences are MDHEN and SYDVKM. The CDR3 loop is CASSLIREKLFF. CDR3 DNA: TGTGCCAGCAGTTTAATTCGGGAAAAACTGTTTTTT.

This clone was counted only a few times. The CDR3 region has the DNA TGTGCCAGCAGTGTTGGGTCCGGGGAGCTGTTTTTT. Translation: CASSVGSGELFF. The chain uses TRBV11-1 and TRBJ2-2; D uncertain. The CDR3 length is 12 residues. Germline V gene lookup returns CDR1 SGHAT and CDR2 FQDESV (reference sequence). Between the trimmed V and J ends, which lost 6 bases and 6 bases, there was a span of 8 bases.

J is TRBJ2-7 and V is TRBV5-1; 7 bases are shared with TRBD2. Per the germline V gene, CDR1 is SGHRS and CDR2 is YFSETQ. The V and J ends lost 0 bases and 7 bases, in that order; junction bases with no gene match: 7. The CDR3 covers 14 residues. CDR3 DNA: TGCGCCAGCAGCTTGGACGACGGGAGGCGAGAGCAGTACTTC. This translates into CASSLDDGRREQYF.

The genes are TRBV27 and TRBJ1-1; D remains ambiguous. CDR3 length: 14 amino acids. The germline V and J ends were trimmed by 6 bases and 1 base, with 12 bases remaining between them. Germline V gene sequence: CDR1 MNHEY, CDR2 SMNVEV (reference sequence). The CDR3 sequence: CASSHDGGNTEAFF. In DNA, the CDR3 is TGTGCCAGCAGCCATGACGGAGGGAACACTGAAGCTTTCTTT.

The chain combines TRBV30 with TRBJ1-2; D unclear. The CDR3 has 11 amino acids. V gave up 0 bases and J gave up 7 bases, with 6 bases separating them. Germline CDR1 is GTSNPN and CDR2 is SVGIG (reference sequence). CDR3 loop: CAWSVGGGYTF. In nucleotides, the CDR3 is TGTGCCTGGAGTGTAGGAGGTGGCTACACCTTC.

The gene calls are TRBV6-5 and TRBJ1-1; D is unresolved. The germline V gene has CDR1 MNHEY and CDR2 SVGAGI. V gave up 7 bases and J gave up 0 bases, with 9 bases separating them. The CDR3 runs to 13 residues. The CDR3 protein is CASTPRVNTEAFF. The CDR3 nucleotides are TGTGCCAGCACCCCTCGGGTGAACACTGAAGCTTTCTTT.

CDR3 coding DNA: TGTGCCAGCAGCCAAGAGTCCAGAATCATGAACACTGAAGCTTTCTTT. Translating gives CASSQESRIMNTEAFF. This chain uses TRBV4-2 with TRBJ1-1, with no clear D. Germline V gene data show CDR1 as LGHNA and CDR2 as YNFKEQ. CDR3 size: 16 residues. Trimming removed 0 bases at V and 0 bases at J, with 11 bases between.

The V gene is TRBV30, the J gene TRBJ1-2; no definite D call. This CDR3 has 15 residues. Trimming took off 4 bases at V and 0 bases at J, with 15 bases between the two ends. Germline loops: CDR1 GTSNPN, CDR2 SVGIG (reference sequence). CDR3 bases: TGTGCCTGGACTGAGTCCCCAGCTCCTAACTATGGCTACACCTTC. Encoded protein: CAWTESPAPNYGYTF.

This clone was recorded at least ten times. CDR3 in amino acids: CASSLTDRETQYF. CDR3 nucleotide sequence: TGTGCCAGCAGCTTAACGGATCGAGAGACCCAGTACTTC. The rearrangement uses TRBV7-9 and TRBJ2-5; unclear D gene. CDR1 and CDR2 (germline): SEHNR, FQNEAQ (reference sequence). CDR3 length: 13 amino acids. With 2 bases removed from V and 4 bases from J, the gap between germline ends came to 8 bases. The complete variable domain, with remaining parts taken from reference TRBV7-9 and TRBJ2-5, reads DTGVSQNPRHKITKRGQNVTFRCDPISEHNRLYWYRQTLGQGPEFLTYFQNEAQLEKSRLLSDRFSAERPKGSFSTLEIQRTEQGDSAMYLCASSLTDRETQYFGPGTRLLVL.

Only a few counts were recorded for this clone. The chain joins TRBV14 to TRBJ2-5; 9 nucleotides agree with TRBD1. V lost 2 bases to trimming and J lost 4 bases; unmatched junction nucleotides: 5. Germline CDR1 reads SGHDN; CDR2 reads FVKESK. This CDR3 has 15 residues. CDR3 nucleotide sequence: TGTGCCAGCAGCCAACAACAGGGGGCGGGAGAGACCCAGTACTTC. Translated: CASSQQQGAGETQYF.

The chain uses TRBV9 and TRBJ1-2, with unresolved D. Germline CDR1 reads SGDLS; CDR2 reads YYNGEE. V was cut by 0 bases and J by 1 base, with 13 bases left in between. The CDR3 spans 16 residues. This CDR3 is CASSVDVGNSNYGYTF. The DNA for the CDR3 is TGTGCCAGCAGCGTAGATGTGGGAAACAGTAACTATGGCTACACCTTC.